The clone carrying this T cell receptor (beta chain) has a single count. This record comes from a study of blood T cell repertoires in COVID-19. Study-level information: The study counted Cohort 3 donors as recovered given two negative PCRs, clearance, or symptom resolution. PBMCs, B-cell-depleted T cells, or T cells provided the cDNA or gDNA that made up the material.

The cohort comprised adults aged about 18 to 100 years residing in some 24 US areas. After removal of 4 bases from V and 3 bases from J, the junction contained 3 bases not matched to a gene. Germline values: CDR1 LGHDT, CDR2 YNNKEL (reference sequence). The CDR3 runs 15 residues. Repertoires were generated with immunoSEQ multiplex PCR, while TCRdb's copy carries only in-frame clones and drops some. The sample lists around 360,000 clones, about 90% occurring once. The sample comprised PBMCs or T cells enriched from blood (not recorded which). J is TRBJ1-4 and V is TRBV3-1 (or the pseudogene TRBV3-2); 9 bases are shared with TRBD1. The sequence was collected from a man aged 40-55 years in a cohort exposed to, infected with or recovered from COVID-19 (not recorded which). The CDR3 nucleotides read TGTGCCAGCAGCCCCCGGGACAGGGCTAATGAAAAACTGTTTTTT. As protein: CASSPRDRANEKLFF.